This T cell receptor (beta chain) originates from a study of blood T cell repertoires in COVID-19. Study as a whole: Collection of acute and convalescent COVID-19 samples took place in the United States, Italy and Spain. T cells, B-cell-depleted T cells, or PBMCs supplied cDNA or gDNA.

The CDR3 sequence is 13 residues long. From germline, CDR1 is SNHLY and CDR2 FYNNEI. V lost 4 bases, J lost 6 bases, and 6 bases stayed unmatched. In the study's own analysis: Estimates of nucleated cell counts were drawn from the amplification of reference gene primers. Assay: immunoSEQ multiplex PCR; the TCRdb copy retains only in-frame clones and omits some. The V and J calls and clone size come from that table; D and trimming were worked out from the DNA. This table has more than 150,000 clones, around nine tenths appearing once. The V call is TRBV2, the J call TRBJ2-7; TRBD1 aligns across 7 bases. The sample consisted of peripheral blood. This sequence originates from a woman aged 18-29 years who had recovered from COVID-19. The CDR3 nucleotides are TGTGCCAGCAGTGGACAGGGAGACCTCGAGCAGTACTTC. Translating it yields CASSGQGDLEQYF.